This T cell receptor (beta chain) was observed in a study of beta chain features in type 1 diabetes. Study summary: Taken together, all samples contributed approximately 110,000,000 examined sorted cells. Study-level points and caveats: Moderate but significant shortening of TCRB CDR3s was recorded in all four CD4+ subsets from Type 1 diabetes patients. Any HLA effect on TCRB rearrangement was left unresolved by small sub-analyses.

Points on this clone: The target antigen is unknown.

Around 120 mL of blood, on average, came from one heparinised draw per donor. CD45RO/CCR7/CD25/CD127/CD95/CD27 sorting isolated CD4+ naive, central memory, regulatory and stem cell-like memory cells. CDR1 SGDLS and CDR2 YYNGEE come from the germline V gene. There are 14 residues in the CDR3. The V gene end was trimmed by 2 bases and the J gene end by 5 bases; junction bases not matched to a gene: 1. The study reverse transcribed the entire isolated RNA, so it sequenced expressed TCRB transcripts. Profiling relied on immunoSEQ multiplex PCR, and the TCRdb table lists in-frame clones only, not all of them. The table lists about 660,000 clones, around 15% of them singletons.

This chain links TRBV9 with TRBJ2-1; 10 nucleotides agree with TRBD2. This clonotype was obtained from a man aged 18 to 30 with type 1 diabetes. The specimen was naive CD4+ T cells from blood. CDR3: CASSVGTSDNEQFF. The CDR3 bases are TGTGCCAGCAGCGTCGGGACTAGCGACAATGAGCAGTTCTTC.